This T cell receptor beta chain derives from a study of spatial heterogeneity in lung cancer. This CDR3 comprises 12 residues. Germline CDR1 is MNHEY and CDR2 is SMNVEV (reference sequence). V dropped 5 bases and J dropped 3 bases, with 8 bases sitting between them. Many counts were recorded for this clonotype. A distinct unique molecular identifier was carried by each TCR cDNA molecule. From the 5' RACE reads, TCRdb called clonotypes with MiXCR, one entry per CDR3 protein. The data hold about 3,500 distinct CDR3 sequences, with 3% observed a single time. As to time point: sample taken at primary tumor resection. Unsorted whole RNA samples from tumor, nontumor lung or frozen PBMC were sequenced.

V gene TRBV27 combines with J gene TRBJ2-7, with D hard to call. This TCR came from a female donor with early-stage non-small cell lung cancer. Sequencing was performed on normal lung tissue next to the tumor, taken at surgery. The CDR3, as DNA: TGTGCCAGCAGTCACAATAACTACGAGCAGTACTTC. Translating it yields CASSHNNYEQYF.